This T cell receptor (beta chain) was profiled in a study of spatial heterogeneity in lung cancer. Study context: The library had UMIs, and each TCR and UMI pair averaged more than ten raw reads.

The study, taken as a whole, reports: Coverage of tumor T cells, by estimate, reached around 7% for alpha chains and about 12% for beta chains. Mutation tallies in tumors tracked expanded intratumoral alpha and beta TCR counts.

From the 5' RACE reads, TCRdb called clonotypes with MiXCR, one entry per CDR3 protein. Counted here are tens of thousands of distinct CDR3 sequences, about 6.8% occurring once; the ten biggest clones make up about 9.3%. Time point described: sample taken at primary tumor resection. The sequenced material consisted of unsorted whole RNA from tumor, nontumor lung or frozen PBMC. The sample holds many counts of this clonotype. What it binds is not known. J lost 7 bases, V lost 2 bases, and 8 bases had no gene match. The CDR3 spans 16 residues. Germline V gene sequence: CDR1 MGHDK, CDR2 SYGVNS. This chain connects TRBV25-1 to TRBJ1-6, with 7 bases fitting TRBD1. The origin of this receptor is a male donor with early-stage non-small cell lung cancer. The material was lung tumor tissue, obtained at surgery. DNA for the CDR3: TGTGCCAGCAGTGAAAGCCCGACAGGGTGGAATTCACCCCTCCACTTT. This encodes CASSESPTGWNSPLHF.